Shown below are 32 T cell receptor beta chains from a single sample sequenced in a study of tumor-infiltrating lymphocytes in primary liver carcinoma. Germline DNA was also extracted, with blood RNA taken from unsorted whole blood. TCR beta cDNA was prepared out of roughly 490 ng total RNA by means of a constant-region primer. Researchers made the TCR beta libraries by running three nested multiplex PCR rounds with slightly modified ARM-PCR. TRBV1-TRBV30 forward primers paired with a C-beta reverse primer drove the first two PCR rounds, about 10 cycles each. From the multiplex PCR reads, TCRdb called clonotypes with MiXCR, one entry per CDR3 protein. The table has 300,000 to 400,000 distinct CDR3 sequences, approximately 64% seen once. The sequencing sample was made of peripheral blood. Receptors were obtained from a man in his forties with primary liver carcinoma and hepatitis B virus infection.

On this clonotype: This may come from a read error, since a much larger clone is one base off. The chain employs TRBV6-1 and TRBJ2-5, with a weak D call TRBD2 (6 bases). Deletions cut 7 bases from V and 6 bases from J, with 12 bases between. CDR1 and CDR2 from the germline V gene are MNHNS and SASEGT. This CDR3 has 12 amino acids. The CDR3 is CASTLGTQTQYF. DNA for the CDR3: TGTGCCAGCACCTTGGGGACTCAGACCCAGTACTTC.

With regard to this clonotype: Since a much larger clone is just one base distant, this may be a read error. CDR3 DNA sequence: TGTGCCAGCAGCCTGGACCCCCTCGGTAAGCAGTTCTTC. The encoded protein is CASSLDPLGKQFF. V usage is TRBV6-6 and J usage is TRBJ2-1; D is ambiguous. V was clipped by 6 bases and J by 11 bases, with 17 bases between them. The CDR3 sequence is 13 residues long. In germline, CDR1 is MNHNY, CDR2 SVGAGI (reference sequence).

Comments on this clonotype: This may arise from a read error, as a much more abundant clone is one base away. The chain recombines TRBV12-3 or TRBV12-4 with TRBJ1-1; no reliable D call. Trimming left V 5 bases short and J 6 bases short, with 13 bases between. The CDR3 length is 13 residues. CDR3 nucleotides: TGTGCCAGCAGTCCAACAGCCCAGGCTGAAGCTTTCTTT. Translating it yields CASSPTAQAEAFF.

Of note for this clonotype: Lacking the conserved final phenylalanine or tryptophan, this CDR3 likely reflects a read error. V usage is TRBV30 and J usage is TRBJ2-2; TRBD2 aligns across 10 bases. The CDR3 spans 17 residues. V was pared by 0 bases and J by 2 bases, with 6 bases of the junction left unmatched. CDR1 is GTSNPN, CDR2 SVGIG, per germline (reference sequence). CDR3 loop: CAWSVRTSGPNTGELFS. In DNA form, the CDR3 reads TGTGCCTGGAGTGTACGGACTAGCGGTCCAAACACCGGGGAGCTGTTTTCT.

Worth noting for this clonotype: Relative to the germline gene, one junction end is altered; a read error may explain this. Here the CDR3 reads CASSRPGTGFSYEQYF. CDR3 coding DNA: TGCGCCAGCAGCCGTCCCGGGACAGGCTTCTCCTACGAACAGTACTTC. The chain carries TRBV4-1 and TRBJ2-7; 8 nucleotides match TRBD1. The CDR3 runs 16 residues. Germline V CDR1 and CDR2: MGHRA, YSYEKL.

Concerning this clonotype: Because the CDR3 is missing its conserved closing phenylalanine or tryptophan, this is likely a read error. V is TRBV6-1 and J is TRBJ2-7; 8 positions match TRBD2. Looked up from germline, CDR1 is MNHNS and CDR2 is SASEGT. V was clipped by 1 base and J by 0 bases; unmatched bases: 8. This CDR3 spans 17 amino acids. CDR3 coding DNA: TGTGCCAGCAGTGAAGATCTAGCGGGCAGTATCTCCTACGAGCAGTACTAC. Its translation is CASSEDLAGSISYEQYY.

About this clonotype itself: A read error may produce the germline difference seen at one junction end. This sequence joins TRBV11-2 and TRBJ2-1; 12 nucleotides match TRBD2. The CDR3 has 17 residues. Germline V gene data show CDR1 as SGHAT and CDR2 as FQNNGV. The CDR3: CVSSRTSGNRFYTEQFF. The CDR3 nucleotides are TGTGTCAGCAGCCGGACTAGCGGGAATCGTTTCTACACTGAGCAGTTCTTC.

As regards this clonotype: This could be a read error, since a much larger clone is one nucleotide away. The chain is built from TRBV5-5 and TRBJ1-5, with TRBD1 matching 9 bases. The CDR3 has 15 residues. Germline V gives CDR1 SGHKS, CDR2 YYEKEE (reference sequence). CDR3 DNA: TGTACCAGCAGCCGCGGGACAGGGTTTGATCAGCCCCAGCATTTT. It specifies CTSSRGTGFDQPQHF.

This rearrangement joins TRBV7-2 to TRBJ2-7; the D gene is possibly TRBD1 (5 bases). Germline CDR1 and CDR2: SGHTA and FQGNSA. With 4 bases removed from V and 2 bases from J, the gap between germline ends came to 12 bases. This CDR3 spans 14 amino acids. The CDR3 spells CASSSSTDTYEQYF. The CDR3 DNA is TGTGCCAGCAGCTCCTCGACAGATACCTACGAGCAGTACTTC.

This clonotype was seen repeatedly, ten times or more. This chain connects TRBV11-2 to TRBJ2-7; TRBD2 aligns across 8 bases. CDR1 is SGHAT and CDR2 is FQNNGV in the germline V gene. The CDR3 consists of 14 residues. V shed 6 bases, J shed 3 bases, and the junction held 7 bases outside the gene matches. The CDR3 sequence: CASRDTSGNYEQYF. The DNA of the CDR3 is TGTGCCAGCAGGGACACTAGCGGAAACTACGAGCAGTACTTC.

The gene calls are TRBV5-1 and TRBJ2-2; the D gene is possibly TRBD2 (6 bases). V dropped 1 base and J dropped 0 bases, with 13 bases sitting between them. In germline, CDR1 is SGHRS, CDR2 YFSETQ. This CDR3 comprises 17 residues. CDR3 sequence: CASSLKFVAANTGELFF. The CDR3 bases are TGCGCCAGCAGCTTGAAATTTGTAGCGGCGAACACCGGGGAGCTGTTTTTT.

With regard to this clonotype: The junction departs from the called germline gene at one end, perhaps through a read error. CDR3 bases: TGTGCTAGCAGCTCACAGGGGCAGCAAGAGACCCAGTACTTC. Its translation is CASSSQGQQETQYF. The genes are TRBV11-2 and TRBJ2-5; TRBD1 matches at 7 bases. This CDR3 has 14 residues. Germline lookup yields CDR1 SGHAT and CDR2 FQNNGV.

The gene calls are TRBV11-2 and TRBJ2-5; D ambiguous. The tail of the sequence fits TRBJ2-1 better, so the J call may be wrong. Looked up from germline, CDR1 is SGHAT and CDR2 is FQNNGV. The CDR3 consists of 14 residues. CDR3 region: CASSFGVNQEAQFF. In DNA form, the CDR3 reads TGTGCCAGCAGCTTTGGAGTGAACCAAGAGGCCCAGTTCTTC.

To note about this clonotype: This could be a read error, since a much larger clone is one nucleotide away. This chain joins TRBV6-1 and TRBJ2-7; D may be TRBD1 (6 bases). The CDR3 is 15 residues long. From germline, CDR1 is MNHNS and CDR2 SASEGT. CDR3: CASSEIPPGDIEQCF. The CDR3, as DNA: TGTGCCAGCAGTGAAATCCCCCCCGGGGACATCGAGCAGTGCTTC.

A note on this clonotype: Germline and junction disagree at one end, which may indicate a read error. The chain recombines TRBV11-1 with TRBJ1-1, with D perhaps TRBD1 (5 bases). CDR1 is SGHAT, CDR2 FQDESV, per germline (reference sequence). The CDR3 is made up of 13 amino acids. The CDR3 here is CASSLETEAEASF. The CDR3 DNA follows: TGTGCCAGCAGCTTAGAGACAGAGGCTGAAGCTTCCTTT.

Concerning this clonotype: One end of the junction is discordant with germline, which a read error may explain. The chain carries TRBV11-2 and TRBJ1-1; a possible D gene is TRBD1 (5 bases). Germline V gene sequence: CDR1 SGHAT, CDR2 FQNNGV. This CDR3 comprises 15 residues. The CDR3 DNA reads as TGTGCCAGCAGCTTAAGACCACAGGCGAACACTGAAGCTTCCTTT. This encodes CASSLRPQANTEASF.

In regard to this clonotype: Its ends do not fully match the called genes, so a read error is possible. V usage is TRBV11-2 and J usage is TRBJ2-2; unclear D gene. Germline V gene data show CDR1 as SGHAT and CDR2 as FQNNGV. The CDR3 spans 16 residues. The CDR3 bases are TGTGCCAGCAGCTTAGATTGGCTGGAGCACACCGTGGAGCTGTTTTTT. Translating gives CASSLDWLEHTVELFF. The full variable domain, completed using reference TRBV11-2 and TRBJ2-2, is EAGVAQSPRYKIIEKRQSVAFWCNPISGHATLYWYQQILGQGPKLLIQFQNNGVVDDSQLPKDRFSAERLKGVDSTLKIQPAKLEDSAVYLCASSLDWLEHTVELFFGEGSRLTVL.

Remarks on this clonotype: The junction does not match germline at one end; this may be a read error. V gene TRBV5-1 combines with J gene TRBJ1-4; maybe TRBD1 (6 bases). CDR1 is SGHRS and CDR2 is YFSETQ in the germline V gene. The CDR3 spans 15 residues. Written as DNA, the CDR3 is TGTGCCAGCAGCTTGGACAGCGCAACTAATGAAAAACTATTTTTT. Translating gives CASSLDSATNEKLFF.

This clonotype showed up many times. This chain connects TRBV11-2 to TRBJ2-7; the match to TRBD2 covers 11 bases. Losses at the gene ends were 4 bases for V and 3 bases for J; bases not matched to a gene: 5. The CDR3 runs 15 residues. Germline-derived CDR1 and CDR2 are SGHAT and FQNNGV. For the CDR3, the DNA is TGTGCCAGCAGCTCTACTAGCGGGAGCTTCTACGAGCAGTACTTC. Amino acids: CASSSTSGSFYEQYF.

The chain combines TRBV6-2 or TRBV6-3 with TRBJ1-4; TRBD1 matches 12 bases. This CDR3 spans 15 amino acids. The J segment lost 8 bases and the V segment lost 7 bases, leaving 8 bases of the junction unmatched. Looked up from germline, CDR1 is MNHEY and CDR2 is SVGEGT. CDR3 in amino acids: CASNSGQGAGEKLFF. The CDR3 DNA reads TGTGCCAGCAATTCGGGACAGGGGGCGGGAGAAAAACTGTTTTTT.

This clonotype was counted ten times or more. As the CDR3 is not closed by the conserved phenylalanine or tryptophan, this likely results from a read error. Because the CDR3's place on the DNA is in doubt, the DNA is left out and the CDR3 is given as listed by TCRdb. The gene calls are TRBV12-3 or TRBV12-4 and TRBJ1-3; the table's D call TRBD1 went unverified against the DNA. The CDR3 is made up of 11 amino acids, end residues included. The CDR3 loop reads CASSWEGQVVI.

Points on this clonotype: This may be a read error: a much more frequent sequence differs by one nucleotide. This chain joins TRBV12-3 or TRBV12-4 and TRBJ2-1; 12 positions agree with TRBD2. The CDR3 loop spans 16 amino acids. CDR3 sequence reads: CASSSEGLAGYNEQLF. The CDR3 nucleotides read TGTGCCAGCAGCTCAGAGGGACTAGCGGGCTACAATGAGCAGTTATTC.

The CDR3 DNA reads TGTGCCAGCAGCCCAGGGGGGGGCAGAGACGAGCAGTACTTC. The encoded protein is CASSPGGGRDEQYF. The V call is TRBV7-2, the J call TRBJ2-7; possibly TRBD1 or TRBD2 for D (7 bases each). CDR1 and CDR2 (germline): SGHTA, FQGNSA. V dropped 5 bases and J dropped 5 bases, with 16 bases sitting between them. This CDR3 has 14 amino acids.

With regard to this clonotype: The final CDR3 position lacks the conserved phenylalanine or tryptophan, pointing to a likely read error. It is unclear where the CDR3 begins or ends on the DNA, so no DNA is shown, and the CDR3 is as TCRdb lists it. The V and J genes are TRBV11-2 and TRBJ2-3. CDR1 SGHAT and CDR2 FQNNGV come from the germline V gene. The CDR3 region is 13 residues in length, termini included. The CDR3 sequence: CASSHPSTDTQYL.

The chain carries TRBV5-4 and TRBJ2-3; unclear D gene. The CDR3 sequence is 15 residues long. Germline CDR1 is SGHNT and CDR2 is YYREEE (reference sequence). Trimming removed 4 bases from V and 1 base from J, with 13 bases in between. CDR3 sequence (DNA): TGTGCCAGCAGCAGGACGTCAATAGGCACAGATACGCAGTATTTT. Its protein product is CASSRTSIGTDTQYF.

The rearrangement links TRBV7-8 to TRBJ2-7, with D perhaps TRBD1 (5 bases). The V gene's germline CDR1 is SGHVS and CDR2 FQNEAQ. The CDR3 is made up of 15 amino acids. Trimming shortened V by 2 bases and J by 5 bases, and 16 bases separated the two germline ends. The CDR3 nucleotides read TGTGCCAGCAGCTTATTGGGGCAGGGTCGAAACGAGCAGTACTTC. This translates into CASSLLGQGRNEQYF.

This clonotype was detected ten times or more. The gene calls are TRBV6-2 or TRBV6-3 and TRBJ1-1; D not certain. CDR1 MNHEY and CDR2 SVGEGT come from the germline V gene. The CDR3 has 13 residues. V was pared by 4 bases and J by 0 bases, with 6 bases between. CDR3 residues: CASSSRLNTEAFF. The CDR3 DNA follows: TGTGCCAGCAGTTCTCGGTTGAACACTGAAGCTTTCTTT.

Note on this clonotype: This may come from a read error, since a much larger clone is one base off. The chain has TRBV11-2 and TRBJ1-4; possibly TRBD1 for D (5 bases). This CDR3 contains 16 residues. Germline lookup yields CDR1 SGHAT and CDR2 FQNNGV. CDR3 region: CVNSSGQGGGGEKLFF. DNA for the CDR3: TGTGTCAACAGCTCGGGGCAGGGTGGTGGTGGCGAAAAACTGTTTTTT.

This chain links TRBV6-1 with TRBJ2-5; TRBD2 might be the D (6 bases). The CDR3 length is 17 residues. Trimming took off 2 bases at V and 5 bases at J, with 21 bases between the two ends. CDR1 and CDR2 (germline): MNHNS, SASEGT. In DNA, the CDR3 is TGTGCCAGCAGTGAACTCCTAGTTCTAGCGACAGTGGAGACCCAGTACTTC. Translated: CASSELLVLATVETQYF.

With regard to this clonotype: One junction end disagrees with the germline gene, perhaps due to a read error. This sequence joins TRBV6-1 and TRBJ1-5; D is unresolved. CDR1 MNHNS and CDR2 SASEGT come from the germline V gene. CDR3 length equals 15 residues. DNA of the CDR3: TGTGCCAGCCTGTCCTTGAGGACGGTCAATCAGCCCCAGCGTTTT. Protein: CASLSLRTVNQPQRF.

Regarding this clonotype: A much larger clone sits a single nucleotide away, making a read error possible. The rearrangement links TRBV4-1 to TRBJ1-2; D not resolved. CDR3 size: 12 residues. V gave up 9 bases and J gave up 2 bases, with 10 bases separating them. CDR1 and CDR2 (germline): MGHRA, YSYEKL. The CDR3 loop is CARSEGNYGYTF. The CDR3 coding sequence is TGCGCCAGGAGTGAAGGGAACTATGGCTACACCTTC.

Comments on this clonotype: A read error may produce the germline difference seen at one junction end. CDR3: CASNLGGIATNEKLFF. The CDR3 bases are TGCGCCAGCAACTTGGGAGGGATAGCAACTAATGAAAAACTGTTTTTT. This sequence joins TRBV5-1 and TRBJ1-4, with no clear D. Germline CDR1 reads SGHRS; CDR2 reads YFSETQ. The CDR3 has 16 amino acids.